The clone carrying this TCR beta chain was seen only a few times. This entry comes from a study of blood T cells in healthy people across ages. The CDR3 has 15 amino acids. The germline gives CDR1 SNHLY, CDR2 FYNNEI. The V gene end was trimmed by 8 bases and the J gene end by 6 bases; junction bases not matched to a gene: 9. PCR was performed a second time for roughly 7 to 12 cycles using a sample-barcoded 5' primer and a J-beta primer mix. TCRdb re-analysed the 5' RACE reads in MiXCR, keeping a single row per CDR3 protein. In the table there are fewer than 650,000 distinct CDR3 sequences, over 25% of which are singletons. These data also formed part of another study, on T cells of mothers and their children.

This TCR came from a boy between 2 and 10 years old in good health. Sequencing input: blood. J is TRBJ2-1 and V is TRBV2; 11 positions agree with TRBD2. CDR3 in amino acids: CASLPGLAGGNEQFF. The DNA of the CDR3 is TGTGCCAGCCTCCCCGGGCTAGCGGGAGGCAATGAGCAGTTCTTC.